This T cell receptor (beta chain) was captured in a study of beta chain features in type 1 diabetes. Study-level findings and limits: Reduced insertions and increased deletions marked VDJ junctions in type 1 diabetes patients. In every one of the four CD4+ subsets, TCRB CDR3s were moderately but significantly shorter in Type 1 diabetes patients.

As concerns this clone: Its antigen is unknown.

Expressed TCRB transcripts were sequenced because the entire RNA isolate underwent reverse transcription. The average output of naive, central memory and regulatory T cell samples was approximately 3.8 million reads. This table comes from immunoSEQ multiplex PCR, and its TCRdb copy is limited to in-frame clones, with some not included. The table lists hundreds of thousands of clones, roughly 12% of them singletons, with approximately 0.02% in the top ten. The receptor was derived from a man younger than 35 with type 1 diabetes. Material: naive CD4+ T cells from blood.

Here the CDR3 DNA reads TGTGCCAGCAGCCTCTCCGACAGGGACGACGAGCAGTACTTC. Its protein is CASSLSDRDDEQYF. The chain has TRBV7-8 and TRBJ2-7, with TRBD1 identical over 7 bases. CDR3 size: 14 residues. Germline-derived CDR1 and CDR2 are SGHVS and FQNEAQ. Losses at the gene ends were 5 bases for V and 5 bases for J; bases not matched to a gene: 9. Looking up the rest from reference TRBV7-8 and TRBJ2-7 gives the full variable domain: GAGVSQSPRYKVAKRGQDVALRCDPISGHVSLFWYQQALGQGPEFLTYFQNEAQLDKSGLPSDRFFAERPEGSVSTLKIQRTQQEDSAVYLCASSLSDRDDEQYFGPGTRLTVT.